The 15 T cell receptor beta chains below come from one sample, sequenced in a study of T-cell memory formation after mild COVID-19. TCRdb itself ran the 5' RACE reads through MiXCR, one entry per CDR3 protein. The table lists about 430,000 distinct CDR3 sequences, 20% to 30% of them singletons, with roughly 8.9% in the top ten. The sequenced material came from PBMCs or a T cell subset sorted from them (not recorded which). Receptor source: an adult woman who had mild COVID-19 (a few samples of this study predate the infection). Cell type and time point are not known.

The chain combines TRBV29-1 with TRBJ2-3; D is perhaps TRBD1 (6 bases). This CDR3 region has 12 residues. Germline CDR1 SQVTM, CDR2 ANQGSEA. The ends were cut back, 7 bases at V and 1 base at J, with 9 bases in the middle. The CDR3 nucleotides are TGCAGCGCAGGGGCCGGCACAGATACGCAGTATTTT. Translation: CSAGAGTDTQYF.

The chain joins TRBV6-4 to TRBJ2-1, with TRBD2 matching 11 bases. Germline lookup yields CDR1 MRHNA and CDR2 SNTAGT. The CDR3 is made up of 15 amino acids. V shed 6 bases and J 6 bases; nucleotides not matched to a gene: 7. The CDR3 DNA follows: TGTGCCAGCAGCCTGACTAGCGGGACCCCCAATGAGCAGTTCTTC. Its protein product is CASSLTSGTPNEQFF.

The chain is built from TRBV10-3 and TRBJ2-7; no clear D gene. Trimming took off 0 bases at V and 6 bases at J, with 6 bases between the two ends. The CDR3 spans 12 residues. The germline CDR1 and CDR2 sequences are ENHRY and SYGVKD. The CDR3 sequence: CAISESASEQYF. CDR3 nucleotide sequence: TGTGCCATCAGTGAGTCGGCTAGCGAGCAGTACTTC.

This clonotype was observed a handful of times. The chain links TRBV4-1 to TRBJ1-2; D may be TRBD1 (6 bases). The CDR3 is 15 amino acids. CDR1 and CDR2 from the germline V gene are MGHRA and YSYEKL. The V end lost 2 bases, the J end lost 7 bases, and 17 bases lay between the germline ends. The CDR3 coding sequence is TGCGCCAGCAGCCAACCCCCGGCGGGGGCAGGTGGCTACACCTTC. Amino acid sequence: CASSQPPAGAGGYTF.

The chain has TRBV6-6 and TRBJ1-2, with 7 bases lining up with TRBD1. The CDR3 contains 13 residues. V was clipped by 6 bases and J by 3 bases; unmatched bases: 4. CDR1 is MNHNY, CDR2 SVGAGI, per germline (reference sequence). This CDR3 is CASRETGDYGYTF. The DNA of the CDR3 is TGTGCCAGCAGGGAAACAGGGGACTATGGCTACACCTTC.

The sample holds a few counts of this clonotype. This chain connects TRBV9 to TRBJ2-2; 8 bases are shared with TRBD2. V shed 0 bases, J shed 5 bases, and the junction held 6 bases outside the gene matches. Germline loops: CDR1 SGDLS, CDR2 YYNGEE. The CDR3 runs to 16 residues. CDR3 region: CASSVGSGGWTGELFF. The CDR3 DNA sequence: TGTGCCAGCAGCGTAGGAAGCGGGGGTTGGACCGGGGAGCTGTTTTTT.

This clonotype occurred a few times. The gene calls are TRBV29-1 and TRBJ2-7; 10 bases match TRBD2. The CDR3 consists of 15 residues. Trimming took 6 bases from V and 5 from J; bases not matched to a gene: 13. Germline V gene sequence: CDR1 SQVTM, CDR2 ANQGSEA. CDR3 loop: CSVLSGLAGGNEQYF. CDR3 DNA: TGCAGCGTCCTGTCGGGGTTAGCGGGAGGAAACGAGCAGTACTTC.

CDR3 in amino acids: CSARMPGGIRVTDTQYF. The DNA for the CDR3 is TGCAGTGCTAGAATGCCTGGGGGAATTAGGGTCACAGATACGCAGTATTTT. The chain recombines TRBV20-1 with TRBJ2-3; D may correspond to TRBD1 or TRBD2 (5 bases each). With 2 bases removed from V and 2 bases from J, the gap between germline ends came to 20 bases. The CDR3 contains 17 residues. The V gene's germline CDR1 is DFQATT and CDR2 SNEGSKA (reference sequence).

The J gene is TRBJ2-1, the V gene TRBV10-2, with unresolved D. CDR3 length equals 12 residues. Trimming removed 6 bases at V and 7 bases at J, with 10 bases between. Germline CDR1 and CDR2: WSHSY and SAAADI. The CDR3 bases are TGCGCCAGCAGAGCCGAAAGTAATGAGCAGTTCTTC. Its protein product is CASRAESNEQFF.

This clonotype was counted only a few times. The J gene is TRBJ2-5, the V gene TRBV6-2 or TRBV6-3; D is undetermined. CDR1 is MNHEY, CDR2 SVGEGT, per germline. The CDR3 is made up of 14 amino acids. V was trimmed by 1 base and J by 6 bases, leaving 12 bases between them. CDR3 amino acids: CASSYYFDLKTQYF. The DNA for the CDR3 is TGTGCCAGCAGTTACTATTTTGACTTGAAGACCCAGTACTTC.

A few counts support this clonotype. V and J are TRBV18 and TRBJ2-3; 11 bases map to TRBD2. Germline-derived CDR1 and CDR2 are KGHSH and LQKENI. The CDR3 loop spans 18 amino acids. With 2 bases clipped from V and 1 base from J, the junction kept 8 bases outside the gene matches. The CDR3 DNA reads as TGTGCCAGCTCACCAGTAGAACTAGCGGGAGTCCGCACAGATACGCAGTATTTT. It encodes CASSPVELAGVRTDTQYF. Based on the CDR3 plus reference TRBV18 and TRBJ2-3, the full variable domain is NAGVMQNPRHLVRRRGQEARLRCSPMKGHSHVYWYRQLPEEGLKFMVYLQKENIIDESGMPKERFSAEFPKEGPSILRIQQVVRGDSAAYFCASSPVELAGVRTDTQYFGPGTRLTVL.

This sequence joins TRBV12-3 or TRBV12-4 and TRBJ2-3; 16 nucleotides agree with TRBD2. The V and J ends lost 5 bases and 2 bases, in that order; junction bases with no gene match: 10. CDR3 size: 19 residues. The CDR3 sequence is CASSHQGLAGGKTTDTQYF. The CDR3 DNA sequence: TGTGCCAGCAGTCACCAGGGACTAGCGGGGGGGAAGACCACAGATACGCAGTATTTT.

This sequence joins TRBV5-1 and TRBJ1-1; 7 nucleotides line up with TRBD1. This CDR3 spans 14 amino acids. Germline V lookup: CDR1 SGHRS, CDR2 YFSETQ. V gave up 7 bases and J gave up 4 bases; unmatched junction bases: 10. The CDR3 here is CASSPRAGGTEAFF. The CDR3 nucleotides read TGCGCCAGCTCTCCTCGGGCAGGGGGCACTGAAGCTTTCTTT.

This clonotype was counted only a few times. The chain couples TRBV6-5 to TRBJ2-7; the D is unclear. CDR1 MNHEY and CDR2 SVGAGI come from the germline V gene. With 7 bases removed from V and 3 bases from J, the gap between germline ends came to 7 bases. The CDR3 consists of 11 residues. The DNA for the CDR3 is TGTGCCAGCATGGGCTTCTACGAGCAGTACTTC. Translated: CASMGFYEQYF.

This clonotype was observed a few times. The rearrangement uses TRBV6-5 and TRBJ2-7; D may correspond to TRBD1 or TRBD2 (5 bases each). Trimming took 1 base from V and 5 from J, leaving 9 bases between them. The CDR3 length is 13 residues. Per germline, CDR1 MNHEY and CDR2 SVGAGI. CDR3 in amino acids: CASSYFRGDEQYF. Here the CDR3 DNA reads TGTGCCAGCAGTTACTTCAGAGGGGACGAGCAGTACTTC.